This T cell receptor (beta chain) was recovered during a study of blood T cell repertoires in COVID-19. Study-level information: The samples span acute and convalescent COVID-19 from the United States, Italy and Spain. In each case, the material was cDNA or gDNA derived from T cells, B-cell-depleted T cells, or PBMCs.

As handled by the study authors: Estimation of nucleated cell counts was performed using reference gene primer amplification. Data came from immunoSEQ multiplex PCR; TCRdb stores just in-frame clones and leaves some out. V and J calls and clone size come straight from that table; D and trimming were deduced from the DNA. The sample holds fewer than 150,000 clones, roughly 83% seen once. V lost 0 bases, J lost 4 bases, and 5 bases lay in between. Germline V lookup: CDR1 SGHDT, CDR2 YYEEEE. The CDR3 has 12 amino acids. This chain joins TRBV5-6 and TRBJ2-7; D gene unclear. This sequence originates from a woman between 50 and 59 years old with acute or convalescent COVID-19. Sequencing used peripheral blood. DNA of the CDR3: TGTGCCAGCAGCTTGGGCGGTTACGAGCAGTACTTC. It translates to CASSLGGYEQYF.